This passage covers 20 T cell receptor beta chains from one sample sequenced in a study of T-cell reconstitution after alpha-beta-depleted transplantation in children. Preparation of the TCRbeta library used unique molecular identifiers. A single record per CDR3 protein comes from TCRdb applying MiXCR to the PCR reads. Here the sample spans about 640,000 distinct CDR3 sequences, approximately 17% being singletons. This sample comprised PBMCs from the stem cell graft donor, obtained from the stem cell graft. These receptor sequences come from a human donor who donated a stem cell graft to a child with acute myeloid leukemia.

This clonotype was counted at least ten times. The CDR3 bases are TGTGCCAGCAGCGAGATAAACAGGGATGGAGAGACCCAGTACTTC. It translates to CASSEINRDGETQYF. V gene TRBV5-6 combines with J gene TRBJ2-5, with D possibly being TRBD1 (6 bases). V gave up 4 bases and J gave up 4 bases, with 17 bases separating them. The CDR3 runs to 15 residues. The germline V gene has CDR1 SGHDT and CDR2 YYEEEE.

This sequence joins TRBV12-3 or TRBV12-4 and TRBJ2-1; 8 bases are a match to TRBD2. This CDR3 is 15 amino acids long. V lost 5 bases to trimming and J lost 7 bases; unmatched junction nucleotides: 10. The CDR3 nucleotides read TGTGCCAGCAGTCTCCTAGCGGGCCCCAATAATGAGCAGTTCTTC. It is translated as CASSLLAGPNNEQFF.

The J gene is TRBJ2-6, the V gene TRBV20-1, with D possibly TRBD2 on 5 matching bases. V lost 8 bases, J lost 0 bases, and 14 bases lay in between. CDR1 is DFQATT, CDR2 SNEGSKA, per germline (reference sequence). The CDR3 consists of 15 residues. The CDR3 loop reads CSTKEASSGANVLTF. For the CDR3, the DNA is TGCAGTACCAAGGAGGCGAGCTCTGGGGCCAACGTCCTGACTTTC.

This clonotype showed up just a few times. The chain couples TRBV27 to TRBJ2-2; no firm D call. V was pared by 6 bases and J by 1 base, with 12 bases between. Germline loops: CDR1 MNHEY, CDR2 SMNVEV (reference sequence). The CDR3 contains 15 residues. CDR3 nucleotide sequence: TGTGCCAGCAGCGGGTACCCCAGGAACACCGGGGAGCTGTTTTTT. Protein: CASSGYPRNTGELFF.

This clonotype was found many times. CDR3 amino acids: CSASSGAVVRNEQFF. The CDR3 nucleotides are TGCAGTGCTTCTTCGGGGGCGGTGGTGAGAAATGAGCAGTTCTTC. The chain carries TRBV20-1 and TRBJ2-1, with D tentatively TRBD1 or TRBD2 (6 bases each). Germline loops: CDR1 DFQATT, CDR2 SNEGSKA (reference sequence). The CDR3 contains 15 residues. V was cut by 5 bases and J by 7 bases, with 21 bases left in between.

The sample holds many counts of this clonotype. This chain joins TRBV20-1 and TRBJ2-1; 8 nucleotides agree with TRBD1. After removal of 3 bases from V and 8 bases from J, the junction contained 3 bases not matched to a gene. This CDR3 is 12 amino acids long. Germline loops: CDR1 DFQATT, CDR2 SNEGSKA (reference sequence). The chain's CDR3 is CSASDRGYEQFF. The CDR3 DNA is TGCAGTGCTAGTGACAGGGGCTATGAGCAGTTCTTC.

There are many counts of this clonotype. This sequence joins TRBV20-1 and TRBJ1-1; D is possibly TRBD1 (6 bases). The CDR3 has 15 amino acids. Germline V gene data show CDR1 as DFQATT and CDR2 as SNEGSKA (reference sequence). The V gene lost 6 bases and the J gene lost 7 bases, with 24 bases spanning the gap. Here the CDR3 DNA reads TGCAGTGCCCGGGACAAGTGGAGGCAGTGGAATGAAGCTTTCTTT. This sequence encodes CSARDKWRQWNEAFF.

This clonotype was observed many times. This chain connects TRBV10-3 to TRBJ1-2; a possible D gene is TRBD1 (5 bases). From germline, CDR1 is ENHRY and CDR2 SYGVKD. V lost 2 bases and J 1 base, leaving 8 bases between the germline ends. The CDR3 totals 14 residues. The DNA of the CDR3 is TGTGCCATCAGTGAGGAGGACATTAACTATGGCTACACCTTC. Residues: CAISEEDINYGYTF.

This clonotype was seen only a few times. The chain links TRBV13 to TRBJ2-3; D could derive from TRBD1 or TRBD2 (5 bases each). The V end lost 7 bases, the J end lost 4 bases, and 18 bases lay between the germline ends. This CDR3 contains 15 residues. Germline V gene sequence: CDR1 PRHDT, CDR2 FYEKMQ (reference sequence). The CDR3 loop is CASNLGRATSDTQYF. In DNA, the CDR3 is TGTGCCAGCAACCTGGGACGGGCGACGTCAGATACGCAGTATTTT. Together with reference TRBV13 and TRBJ2-3, the CDR3 gives the full variable domain: AAGVIQSPRHLIKEKRETATLKCYPIPRHDTVYWYQQGPGQDPQFLISFYEKMQSDKGSIPDRFSAQQFSDYHSELNMSSLELGDSALYFCASNLGRATSDTQYFGPGTRLTVL.

The chain carries TRBV5-1 and TRBJ1-1; no clear D. The germline V gene encodes CDR1 SGHRS and CDR2 YFSETQ. The CDR3 is 14 residues long. Trimming shortened V by 5 bases and J by 1 base, and 12 bases separated the two germline ends. This chain's CDR3 is CASRPRRPNTEAFF. Written as DNA, the CDR3 is TGCGCCAGCAGACCGAGACGGCCGAACACTGAAGCTTTCTTT.

CDR3 DNA sequence: TGTGCCAGCAGGTACGGGACCCAAGAGACCCAGTACTTC. It specifies CASRYGTQETQYF. The rearrangement uses TRBV12-3 or TRBV12-4 and TRBJ2-5; either TRBD1 or TRBD2 may supply D (5 bases each). The CDR3 consists of 13 residues. Trimming stripped 6 bases from V and 1 base from J, with 9 bases between.

This clonotype was counted between two and nine times. V is TRBV7-9 and J is TRBJ2-5; no firm D call. Germline V gives CDR1 SEHNR, CDR2 FQNEAQ (reference sequence). Trimming took 1 base from V and 2 from J, leaving 11 bases between them. The CDR3 spans 15 residues. For the CDR3, the DNA is TGTGCCAGCAGCTTAGTCCGAGAGCTGCAAGAGACCCAGTACTTC. It codes for CASSLVRELQETQYF. Drawing the rest from reference TRBV7-9 and TRBJ2-5, the complete variable domain is DTGVSQNPRHKITKRGQNVTFRCDPISEHNRLYWYRQTLGQGPEFLTYFQNEAQLEKSRLLSDRFSAERPKGSFSTLEIQRTEQGDSAMYLCASSLVRELQETQYFGPGTRLLVL.

This clonotype was recorded many times. The CDR3 protein is CASRQAGGLETQYF. In nucleotides, the CDR3 is TGTGCCAGCAGGCAAGCGGGGGGGCTAGAGACCCAGTACTTC. The chain links TRBV13 to TRBJ2-5; 10 bases map to TRBD2. CDR1 and CDR2 (germline): PRHDT, FYEKMQ (reference sequence). J lost 4 bases, V lost 6 bases, and 5 bases had no gene match. This CDR3 spans 14 amino acids.

The gene calls are TRBV5-5 and TRBJ2-7, with D perhaps matching TRBD1 (7 bases). Trimming took 0 bases from V and 5 from J, leaving 15 bases between them. The germline gives CDR1 SGHKS, CDR2 YYEKEE (reference sequence). CDR3 size: 15 residues. The CDR3 coding sequence is TGTGCCAGCAGCTTGGTAGGGCCAGGGGGGAACGAGCAGTACGTC. Residues: CASSLVGPGGNEQYV.

This clonotype has more than one count but fewer than ten. The chain joins TRBV7-9 to TRBJ2-1, with 13 bases aligning to TRBD2. Germline trimming cut 5 bases from V and 8 bases from J; bases unmatched to any gene: 9. Germline assignment: CDR1 SEHNR and CDR2 FQNEAQ (reference sequence). The CDR3 is made up of 16 amino acids. CDR3 nucleotide sequence: TGTGCCAGCAGCCCTCCCACTAGCGGGGGGGCCGATGAGCAGTTCTTC. Translated, it gives CASSPPTSGGADEQFF. The variable domain in full, completed from reference TRBV7-9 and TRBJ2-1, reads DTGVSQNPRHKITKRGQNVTFRCDPISEHNRLYWYRQTLGQGPEFLTYFQNEAQLEKSRLLSDRFSAERPKGSFSTLEIQRTEQGDSAMYLCASSPPTSGGADEQFFGPGTRLTVL.

The chain couples TRBV27 to TRBJ2-7; 7 bases map to TRBD1. The CDR3 is 14 amino acids. The V and J ends lost 3 bases and 2 bases, in that order; junction bases with no gene match: 4. CDR1 and CDR2 (germline): MNHEY, SMNVEV (reference sequence). In DNA, the CDR3 is TGTGCCAGCAGTTTGACAGGGAACCCCTACGAGCAGTACGTC. This codes for CASSLTGNPYEQYV.

This clonotype has more than one count but fewer than ten. The chain combines TRBV29-1 with TRBJ1-5; 7 nucleotides line up with TRBD1. Germline CDR1 and CDR2: SQVTM and ANQGSEA. V dropped 7 bases and J dropped 4; count of bases not matched to a gene: 7. This CDR3 has 13 amino acids. CDR3 residues: CSAGTAANQPQHF. DNA for the CDR3: TGCAGCGCCGGGACAGCGGCTAATCAGCCCCAGCATTTT.

V and J are TRBV18 and TRBJ2-7; a possible D gene is TRBD2 (7 bases). The germline V gene encodes CDR1 KGHSH and CDR2 LQKENI. Between the trimmed V and J ends, which lost 2 bases and 3 bases, there was a span of 11 bases. This CDR3 region has 14 residues. The DNA for the CDR3 is TGTGCCAGCTCACCAGCGGGGGCCTACTACGAGCAGTACGTC. This encodes CASSPAGAYYEQYV.

This clonotype was recorded many times. In DNA form, the CDR3 reads TGCAGTGCTAGGGCCACTAGCGGGGGTTTTAATGAGCAGTTCTTC. It encodes CSARATSGGFNEQFF. The V gene is TRBV20-1, the J gene TRBJ2-1; TRBD2 matches at 11 bases. The V gene end was trimmed by 3 bases and the J gene end by 7 bases; junction bases not matched to a gene: 8. Germline V lookup: CDR1 DFQATT, CDR2 SNEGSKA (reference sequence). The CDR3 spans 15 residues.

The sample holds many counts of this clonotype. The chain has TRBV20-1 and TRBJ1-1, with D uncertain. The CDR3 spans 13 residues. Germline V gives CDR1 DFQATT, CDR2 SNEGSKA (reference sequence). V was trimmed by 6 bases and J by 3 bases, leaving 14 bases between them. Here the CDR3 reads CSAKSDPDTEAFF. CDR3 sequence (DNA): TGCAGTGCCAAATCGGACCCGGACACTGAAGCTTTCTTT.